This entry lists 27 T cell receptor beta chains sequenced from one sample in a study of T cell repertoires in cytomegalovirus infection. Their recognized antigens are unknown. TCRdb reprocessed the reads with MiXCR, giving one entry per CDR3 protein. The sample has fewer than 350,000 distinct CDR3 sequences, approximately 32% seen once; the top ten hold around 18%. The material sequenced was cultured PBMCs, taken from culture after CMV antigen stimulation. The receptors originated from a human donor in good health (CMV status not recorded). Some clones in this sample may be carry-over from other donors' samples.

The DNA of the CDR3 is TGTGCCAGCAGTCAAAACCTCTGGACTAGGTCGGCTTCCTCAATACATGGTGAGCAGTTCTTC. Translating gives CASSQNLWTRSASSIHGEQFF. The chain joins TRBV6-8 to TRBJ2-1; 7 positions agree with TRBD2. J gave up 9 bases and V 5 bases, and 31 bases lay outside the gene matches. The CDR3 sequence is 21 residues long. Germline V CDR1 and CDR2: MNHGY, SAAAGT.

This clonotype showed up many times. The rearrangement joins TRBV12-3 or TRBV12-4 to TRBJ2-3, with TRBD2 matching over 10 bases. The CDR3 is 16 residues long. V was pared by 3 bases and J by 2 bases, with 5 bases of the junction left unmatched. The CDR3 sequence is CASSFLAGVNTDTQYF. The CDR3 coding sequence is TGTGCCAGCAGTTTCCTAGCGGGGGTAAACACAGATACGCAGTATTTT.

This chain connects TRBV11-2 to TRBJ1-1, with TRBD1 identical over 8 bases. The CDR3 sequence is 14 residues long. The junction had 9 bases not matched to a gene; V was cut back by 6 bases and J by 6 bases. Germline values: CDR1 SGHAT, CDR2 FQNNGV. The CDR3 is CASSRGQGGPEAFF. The CDR3 DNA reads TGTGCCAGCAGTCGAGGACAGGGAGGGCCTGAAGCTTTCTTT.

This clonotype was observed a handful of times. The gene calls are TRBV28 and TRBJ2-1; D is uncertain. V was shortened by 3 bases and J by 2 bases, with 8 bases between the two germline ends. The CDR3 totals 14 residues. Germline V CDR1 and CDR2: MDHEN, SYDVKM. The CDR3 sequence: CASSFSETYNEQFF. The DNA for the CDR3 is TGTGCCAGCAGTTTTTCGGAAACCTACAATGAGCAGTTCTTC.

This chain connects TRBV6-6 to TRBJ1-5, with D possibly being TRBD1 (5 bases). CDR1 is MNHNY, CDR2 SVGAGI, per germline (reference sequence). The V end was cut by 5 bases, the J end by 0 bases, with 20 bases between. The CDR3 is 18 amino acids. CDR3 DNA: TGTGCCAGCAGTCGACGACAGCGCCTCACCTATAGCAATCAGCCCCAGCATTTT. This encodes CASSRRQRLTYSNQPQHF.

The rearrangement joins TRBV19 to TRBJ1-5; D call uncertain. The CDR3 covers 14 residues. V was pared by 3 bases and J by 9 bases, with 15 bases between. The V gene's germline CDR1 is LNHDA and CDR2 SQIVND (reference sequence). CDR3: CASSIAPNDGPQHF. CDR3 nucleotide sequence: TGTGCCAGTAGTATCGCCCCGAACGATGGGCCCCAGCATTTT.

This clonotype was detected many times. V gene TRBV6-2 or TRBV6-3 combines with J gene TRBJ2-6; D gene ambiguous. Trimming took off 5 bases at V and 1 base at J, with 6 bases between the two ends. The germline V gene has CDR1 MNHEY and CDR2 SVGEGT. This CDR3 is 14 amino acids long. The CDR3 here is CASSEVSGANVLTF. CDR3 DNA sequence: TGTGCCAGCAGTGAGGTATCTGGGGCCAACGTCCTGACTTTC.

V is TRBV12-3 or TRBV12-4 and J is TRBJ1-6, with unresolved D. The CDR3 is 12 amino acids. Trimming pared 6 bases from V and 15 bases from J, leaving 15 bases between. The CDR3 nucleotides read TGTGCCAGCAGGGGAGAGGTGGGTTTCCTCCACTTT. Translated, it gives CASRGEVGFLHF.

The chain couples TRBV29-1 to TRBJ2-3; 14 nucleotides agree with TRBD2. The CDR3 totals 15 residues. Per the germline V gene, CDR1 is SQVTM and CDR2 is ANQGSEA. The trim removed 6 bases at V and 3 bases at J, leaving 5 bases unmatched. CDR3 bases: TGCAGCGTCGATAGACTAGCGGGAGGGACAGATACGCAGTATTTT. Protein sequence: CSVDRLAGGTDTQYF.

This chain connects TRBV19 to TRBJ2-2, with D possibly TRBD2 on 6 matching bases. Trimming removed 5 bases at V and 5 bases at J, with 12 bases between. The germline gives CDR1 LNHDA, CDR2 SQIVND (reference sequence). The CDR3 runs 14 residues. The CDR3: CASSPTRLTGELFF. The CDR3 DNA follows: TGTGCCAGTAGTCCGACTAGGTTAACCGGGGAGCTGTTTTTT.

The chain carries TRBV7-4 and TRBJ1-4; D uncertain. V gave up 7 bases and J gave up 5 bases, with 11 bases separating them. The germline CDR1 and CDR2 sequences are SGHVT and SQSDAQ. This CDR3 is 13 amino acids long. The CDR3 here is CASIPTANEKLFF. DNA for the CDR3: TGTGCCAGCATCCCGACCGCGAATGAAAAACTGTTTTTT.

The chain uses TRBV24-1 and TRBJ1-5; D ambiguous. The germline CDR1 and CDR2 sequences are KGHDR and SFDVKD. This CDR3 comprises 16 residues. Deletions cut 2 bases from V and 0 bases from J, with 10 bases between. DNA for the CDR3: TGTGCCACCAGTGATTCGACGGAATATAGCAATCAGCCCCAGCATTTT. It is translated as CATSDSTEYSNQPQHF.

The chain combines TRBV3-1 with TRBJ1-2, with 8 nucleotides matching TRBD1. Germline V CDR1 and CDR2: LGHDT, YNNKEL (reference sequence). This CDR3 has 14 amino acids. Unmatched junction bases numbered 7, after V lost 4 bases and J lost 6 bases. For the CDR3, the DNA is TGTGCCAGCAGCCCGACCGACAGGGGCCATGGCTACACCTTC. Amino acids: CASSPTDRGHGYTF.

This chain links TRBV20-1 with TRBJ2-1; D possibly corresponds to TRBD2 (6 bases). V lost 3 bases and J 7 bases, leaving 10 bases between the germline ends. Germline V CDR1 and CDR2: DFQATT, SNEGSKA (reference sequence). The CDR3 loop spans 12 amino acids. The CDR3 sequence: CSASRERNEQFF. In DNA, the CDR3 is TGCAGTGCTAGCCGGGAGCGAAATGAGCAGTTCTTC.

This clonotype was seen ten or more times. V usage is TRBV7-2 and J usage is TRBJ1-5; D remains ambiguous. The CDR3 covers 13 residues. V lost 7 bases to trimming and J lost 7 bases, with 14 bases between them. Germline CDR1 SGHTA, CDR2 FQGNSA. CDR3 amino acids: CASTEGIMQPQHF. CDR3 in DNA: TGTGCCAGCACTGAGGGTATAATGCAGCCCCAGCATTTT.

The CDR3 DNA is TGTGCCAGCAGTCCAGGGCAGGGGAAAGGCTACACCTTC. Its protein product is CASSPGQGKGYTF. The genes are TRBV27 and TRBJ1-2; perhaps TRBD1 as D (6 bases). V lost 5 bases to trimming and J lost 8 bases, with 15 bases between them. The CDR3 is 13 residues long. Germline CDR1 reads MNHEY; CDR2 reads SMNVEV (reference sequence).

V gene TRBV11-3 combines with J gene TRBJ2-1; TRBD2 aligns across 7 bases. V trimming: 5 bases; J trimming: 5 bases; junction bases outside the gene matches: 9. This CDR3 has 15 residues. The germline CDR1 and CDR2 sequences are SGHNT and YENEEA. CDR3 sequence reads: CASSLIPRGNNEQFF. In nucleotides, the CDR3 is TGTGCCAGCAGCCTCATTCCGCGGGGGAACAATGAGCAGTTCTTC. The full variable domain, with the rest looked up from reference TRBV11-3 and TRBJ2-1, is EAGVVQSPRYKIIEKKQPVAFWCNPISGHNTLYWYLQNLGQGPELLIRYENEEAVDDSQLPKDRFSAERLKGVDSTLKIQPAELGDSAVYLCASSLIPRGNNEQFFGPGTRLTVL.

The J gene is TRBJ2-7, the V gene TRBV3-1, with 7 bases matching TRBD1. V was pared by 7 bases and J by 3 bases, with 6 bases of the junction left unmatched. CDR1 is LGHDT and CDR2 is YNNKEL in the germline V gene (reference sequence). The CDR3 is 13 residues long. The CDR3 reads CASMGQPDYEQYF. CDR3 sequence (DNA): TGTGCCAGCATGGGACAGCCTGACTACGAGCAGTACTTC.

The genes are TRBV18 and TRBJ2-6, with 11 bases identical to TRBD1. The germline V gene has CDR1 KGHSH and CDR2 LQKENI. The CDR3 has 18 amino acids. V was clipped by 3 bases and J by 0 bases; unmatched bases: 4. CDR3 residues: CASSPSGTGGSGANVLTF. As DNA, the CDR3 is TGTGCCAGCTCACCTTCCGGGACAGGGGGCTCTGGGGCCAACGTCCTGACTTTC. The entire variable domain, with the rest obtained from reference TRBV18 and TRBJ2-6, is as follows: NAGVMQNPRHLVRRRGQEARLRCSPMKGHSHVYWYRQLPEEGLKFMVYLQKENIIDESGMPKERFSAEFPKEGPSILRIQQVVRGDSAAYFCASSPSGTGGSGANVLTFGAGSRLTVL.

A few counts support this clonotype. This sequence joins TRBV20-1 and TRBJ2-1; the match to TRBD2 covers 10 bases. V lost 1 base to trimming and J lost 8 bases; unmatched junction nucleotides: 8. There are 15 residues in the CDR3. Germline V gives CDR1 DFQATT, CDR2 SNEGSKA (reference sequence). CDR3 protein: CSARAASGSGDEQFF. The CDR3 DNA reads TGCAGTGCTAGAGCGGCTAGCGGGAGTGGCGATGAGCAGTTCTTC.

The J gene is TRBJ1-2, the V gene TRBV3-1; no clear D. The CDR3 spans 12 residues. V was clipped by 1 base and J by 3 bases, with 3 bases between them. Germline-derived CDR1 and CDR2 are LGHDT and YNNKEL (reference sequence). The CDR3 nucleotides read TGTGCCAGCAGCCAAGTGGACTATGGCTACACCTTC. Protein: CASSQVDYGYTF.

The V and J genes are TRBV6-2 or TRBV6-3 and TRBJ2-3; D gene uncertain. The V gene lost 5 bases and the J gene lost 2 bases, with 11 bases spanning the gap. The CDR3 length is 14 residues. From germline, CDR1 is MNHEY and CDR2 SVGEGT. CDR3 coding DNA: TGTGCCAGCAGTCGCCACGACGTCACAGATACGCAGTATTTT. Its protein product is CASSRHDVTDTQYF.

This clonotype has only a few counts. V usage is TRBV7-2 and J usage is TRBJ2-7, with D perhaps matching TRBD2 (6 bases). Trimming cost V 6 bases and J 3 bases, with 15 bases left between them. The germline gives CDR1 SGHTA, CDR2 FQGNSA. The CDR3 spans 14 residues. For the CDR3, the DNA is TGTGCCAGCAGGAAGGAGCCTAGCGTCTACGAGCAGTACTTC. Protein sequence: CASRKEPSVYEQYF.

This clonotype was counted only a few times. V and J are TRBV7-8 and TRBJ2-1, with 8 bases that match TRBD1. This CDR3 has 15 amino acids. The germline V gene encodes CDR1 SGHVS and CDR2 FQNEAQ. J was trimmed by 3 bases and V by 6 bases; bases with no gene match: 7. CDR3 sequence (DNA): TGTGCCAGCAGTTTACAGGGGGGTGGCTACAATGAGCAGTTCTTC. Translated: CASSLQGGGYNEQFF.

The rearrangement links TRBV7-2 to TRBJ2-7, with unresolved D. There are 13 residues in the CDR3. From germline, CDR1 is SGHTA and CDR2 FQGNSA. V was cut by 1 base and J by 3 bases, with 7 bases left in between. CDR3: CASSLEQYYEQYF. CDR3 in DNA: TGTGCCAGCAGCTTAGAACAGTACTACGAGCAGTACTTC.

This rearrangement joins TRBV27 to TRBJ2-7, with D possibly TRBD2 on 6 matching bases. V dropped 5 bases and J dropped 4 bases, with 15 bases sitting between them. This CDR3 contains 14 residues. Germline V CDR1 and CDR2: MNHEY, SMNVEV (reference sequence). Written as DNA, the CDR3 is TGTGCCAGCAGTGGGACTGTCCTTGGGTACGAGCAGTACTTC. Protein sequence: CASSGTVLGYEQYF.

This clonotype has just a few counts. The chain employs TRBV7-8 and TRBJ1-2; maybe TRBD1 (5 bases). The CDR3 extends over 14 amino acids. V was trimmed by 8 bases and J by 8 bases, leaving 21 bases between them. Germline V gene sequence: CDR1 SGHVS, CDR2 FQNEAQ. The DNA for the CDR3 is TGTGCCAGCCGTCCGGGGGGACGGCGAGAAGGCTACACCTTC. It is translated as CASRPGGRREGYTF.